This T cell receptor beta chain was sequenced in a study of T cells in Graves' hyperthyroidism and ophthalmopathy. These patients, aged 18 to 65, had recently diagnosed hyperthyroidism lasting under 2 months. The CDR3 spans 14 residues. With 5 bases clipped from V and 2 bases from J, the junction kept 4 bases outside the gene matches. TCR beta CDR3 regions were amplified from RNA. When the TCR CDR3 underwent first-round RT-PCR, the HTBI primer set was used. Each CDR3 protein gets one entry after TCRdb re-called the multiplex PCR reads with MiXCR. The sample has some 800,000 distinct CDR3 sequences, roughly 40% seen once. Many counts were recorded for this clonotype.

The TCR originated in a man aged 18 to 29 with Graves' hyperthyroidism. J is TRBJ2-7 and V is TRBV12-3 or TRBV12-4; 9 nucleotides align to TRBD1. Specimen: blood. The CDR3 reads CASSRQGGPYEQYF. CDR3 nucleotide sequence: TGTGCCAGCAGTAGACAGGGGGGACCCTACGAGCAGTACTTC.